In this sample, the clone carrying this TCR beta chain turned up a few times. The CDR3 has 16 residues. Deletions cut 0 bases from V and 2 bases from J, with 11 bases between. Germline V gene data show CDR1 as LGHNA and CDR2 as YNFKEQ. The data were taken from a study of blood T cells in healthy people across ages. Sample-barcoded 5' priming and a J-beta primer mix drove a second PCR of about 6 to 12 cycles. Each of the cDNA molecules was tagged by a template-switch adaptor with 12 random nucleotides. Every sample gave at least 2.5 million paired-end reads containing CDR3. TCRdb itself ran the 5' RACE reads through MiXCR, one entry per CDR3 protein. The profile shows around 700,000 distinct CDR3 sequences, roughly 25% of them singletons. A further study also used this sample, focusing on T cells of mothers and their children. That source adds: Unrelated mother-child pairs always had slightly, but never significantly, lower normalized overlap than related pairs.

The TCR was taken from a boy between 10 and 17 years old in good health. The chain recombines TRBV4-2 with TRBJ1-5; D possibly corresponds to TRBD1 (5 bases). Sequenced input: blood. CDR3 in amino acids: CASSQDVKGRNQPQHF. Here the CDR3 DNA reads TGTGCCAGCAGCCAAGATGTCAAGGGACGCAATCAGCCCCAGCATTTT.